This T cell receptor beta chain came from a study of blood T cell repertoires in COVID-19. Repertoires were generated with immunoSEQ multiplex PCR, while TCRdb's copy carries only in-frame clones and drops some. The sample records more than 200,000 clones, around 90% being singletons. The origin of this receptor is a man aged 25 to 45 with COVID-19, enrolled during active disease. Specimen: peripheral blood.

CDR3 amino acids: CASSSTPGGEQYF. DNA for the CDR3: TGTGCCAGCAGCTCCACCCCCGGGGGCGAGCAGTACTTC. The chain carries TRBV7-3 and TRBJ2-7; a possible D gene is TRBD2 (6 bases). Trimming left V 4 bases short and J 6 bases short, with 13 bases between. Germline CDR1 and CDR2: SGHTA and FQGTGA. The CDR3 is 13 residues long. The entire variable domain, with the rest obtained from reference TRBV7-3 and TRBJ2-7, is as follows: GAGVSQTPSNKVTEKGKYVELRCDPISGHTALYWYRQSLGQGPEFLIYFQGTGAADDSGLPNDRFFAVRPEGSVSTLKIQRTERGDSAVYLCASSSTPGGEQYFGPGTRLTVT.